The 6 T cell receptor beta chains presented below share a single source sample, sequenced in a study of T cell responses to AZD1222 COVID-19 vaccine. Method: immunoSEQ multiplex PCR; TCRdb's copy keeps in-frame clones and lacks some. This table holds 140,000 or so clones, about 91% found once. The starting material was peripheral blood, obtained on day 0 of AZD1222 vaccination. The receptors were sampled from an adult in good health.

This chain links TRBV2 with TRBJ2-2, with 8 bases that match TRBD1. Germline assignment: CDR1 SNHLY and CDR2 FYNNEI. Trimming took 8 bases from V and 6 from J; bases not matched to a gene: 5. The CDR3 totals 13 residues. The CDR3 sequence is CASRTGRSGELFF. The CDR3 nucleotides are TGTGCCAGCCGGACAGGGAGATCCGGGGAGCTGTTTTTT.

The chain employs TRBV7-8 and TRBJ1-1; D unclear. The CDR3 length is 15 residues. Germline V gene sequence: CDR1 SGHVS, CDR2 FQNEAQ. With 2 bases removed from V and 1 base from J, the gap between germline ends came to 11 bases. The CDR3 reads CASSLWMGGNTEAFF. In DNA, the CDR3 is TGTGCCAGCAGCTTATGGATGGGAGGGAACACTGAAGCTTTCTTT.

The CDR3 is CASFMGVSSPLHF. For the CDR3, the DNA is TGTGCCAGCTTTATGGGGGTGTCTTCACCCCTCCACTTT. The chain couples TRBV7-2 to TRBJ1-6; D is perhaps TRBD1 (5 bases). This CDR3 is built from 13 residues. Trimming took off 8 bases at V and 9 bases at J, with 14 bases between the two ends. Germline assignment: CDR1 SGHTA and CDR2 FQGNSA.

J is TRBJ1-4 and V is TRBV10-3, with TRBD1 matching over 7 bases. The trim removed 0 bases at V and 0 bases at J, leaving 1 base unmatched. Germline V lookup: CDR1 ENHRY, CDR2 SYGVKD. The CDR3 sequence is 16 residues long. The CDR3 is CAISESGGTTNEKLFF. The CDR3 nucleotides are TGTGCCATCAGTGAGTCAGGGGGCACAACTAATGAAAAACTGTTTTTT.

This clone was seen only once. The rearrangement links TRBV11-2 to TRBJ1-4; D is possibly TRBD1 (5 bases). Trimming pared 7 bases from V and 8 bases from J, leaving 23 bases between. CDR1 is SGHAT and CDR2 is FQNNGV in the germline V gene. This CDR3 is built from 16 residues. The CDR3 protein is CASTVRGVDPSEKLFF. CDR3 bases: TGTGCCAGCACCGTGAGGGGTGTAGATCCTTCGGAAAAACTGTTTTTT.

This clone was seen just once. This chain links TRBV7-8 with TRBJ1-2, with D tentatively TRBD1 (5 bases). This CDR3 is 13 amino acids long. V was shortened by 5 bases and J by 5 bases, with 12 bases between the two germline ends. Germline loops: CDR1 SGHVS, CDR2 FQNEAQ. CDR3 DNA sequence: TGTGCCAGCAGCCGGGACCTCCCTTATGGCTACACCTTC. Translating gives CASSRDLPYGYTF.